This T cell receptor (beta chain) came from a study of STAT3 mutations in large granular lymphocyte leukemia. Study-wide points: Every T-LGLL patient had at least one immunodominant TCRbeta clonotype.

This clone is termed hyperexpanded. Its antigen is undetermined. Sequencing used immunoSEQ multiplex PCR; TCRdb keeps in-frame clones, though not all of them. The repertoire holds 1,500 to 2,000 clones, with roughly 69% as singletons. The V and J ends lost 2 bases and 8 bases respectively, with 13 bases between them. The CDR3 contains 15 residues. Germline V gives CDR1 SGHTA, CDR2 FQGNSA. The sequence was collected from a man between 60 and 75 years old with T-cell large granular lymphocyte leukemia. Some clones in this sample may be carry-over from other donors' samples. This rearrangement joins TRBV7-2 to TRBJ1-6; D might be TRBD1 (5 bases). Sequenced: peripheral blood mononuclear cells. Written as DNA, the CDR3 is TGTGCCAGCAGCTTAAGGGAGGCCAGGGATTCACCCCTCCACTTT. This encodes CASSLREARDSPLHF. Looking up the rest from reference TRBV7-2 and TRBJ1-6 gives the full variable domain: GAGVSQSPSNKVTEKGKDVELRCDPISGHTALYWYRQSLGQGLEFLIYFQGNSAPDKSGLPSDRFSAERTGGSVSTLTIQRTQQEDSAVYLCASSLREARDSPLHFGNGTRLTVT.